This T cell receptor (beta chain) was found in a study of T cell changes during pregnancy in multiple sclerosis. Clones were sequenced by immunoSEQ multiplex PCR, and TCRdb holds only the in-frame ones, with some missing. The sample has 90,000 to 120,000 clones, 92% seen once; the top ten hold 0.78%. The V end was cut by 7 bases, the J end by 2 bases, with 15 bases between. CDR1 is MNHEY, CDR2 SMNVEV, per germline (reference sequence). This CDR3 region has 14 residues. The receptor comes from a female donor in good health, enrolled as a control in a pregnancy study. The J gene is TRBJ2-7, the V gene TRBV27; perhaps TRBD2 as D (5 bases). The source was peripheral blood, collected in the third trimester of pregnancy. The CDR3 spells CASTLFSGAYEQYF. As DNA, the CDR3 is TGTGCCAGCACCCTCTTCTCCGGGGCCTACGAGCAGTACTTC.